This T cell receptor (beta chain) comes out of a study of tumor-infiltrating lymphocytes in primary liver carcinoma. As for the study in general: There were roughly 3.5 to 7.13 million productive TCRbeta reads per sample, a yield similar across tissue types.

Using a constant-region primer together with ProtoScript II reverse transcriptase, TCR beta cDNA was made from around 500 ng of total RNA. Amplification in three nested multiplex PCR rounds with slightly modified ARM-PCR gave rise to TCR beta libraries. TRBV1-TRBV30 forward primers paired with a C-beta reverse primer were used in the first two PCR rounds, which ran roughly 11 cycles each. One entry per CDR3 protein, called by TCRdb with MiXCR from the multiplex PCR reads. This table holds about 210,000 distinct CDR3 sequences, around four fifths found once. Co-extraction yielded RNA and DNA from around 20-30 mg of unsorted bulk tissue. Concerning this clonotype: Germline is not matched at one junction end, which may reflect a read error.

Germline CDR1 and CDR2: LGHNA and YNFKEQ. The CDR3 has 17 amino acids. This clonotype originated in a man aged 35 to 55 with primary liver carcinoma and hepatitis B virus infection. J is TRBJ2-7 and V is TRBV4-2; the match to TRBD2 covers 10 bases. What was sequenced was tumor tissue from primary liver carcinoma. CDR3 coding DNA: TGTTCCAGCAGCCAAGGTTTCGCTAGCGGGAGAACTTACGAGCAGTACTTC. Residues: CSSSQGFASGRTYEQYF.